The entry that follows covers one T cell receptor (beta chain) sequence. This CDR3 is built from 15 residues. After removal of 0 bases from V and 4 bases from J, the junction contained 6 bases not matched to a gene. Germline V gene data show CDR1 as SGDLS and CDR2 as YYNGEE. Clones were sequenced by immunoSEQ multiplex PCR, and TCRdb holds only the in-frame ones, with some missing. The data contain 45,000 to 55,000 clones, approximately 82% of them singletons. The sample is drawn from a study of blood T cell repertoires in COVID-19. The V and J genes are TRBV9 and TRBJ2-7, with 8 nucleotides matching TRBD1. Sequencing input: peripheral blood. This receptor was identified in a human donor in a cohort sampled during active COVID-19. The CDR3 bases are TGTGCCAGCAGCGTAGAGACAGGGGTAATGTACGAGCAGTACTTC. Translating it yields CASSVETGVMYEQYF. Complete variable domain (other parts from reference TRBV9 and TRBJ2-7): DSGVTQTPKHLITATGQRVTLRCSPRSGDLSVYWYQQSLDQGLQFLIQYYNGEERAKGNILERFSAQQFPDLHSELNLSSLELGDSALYFCASSVETGVMYEQYFGPGTRLTVT.